This TCR beta chain was sequenced during a study of T cell clonality in common variable immunodeficiency (dated by TCRdb to the mid-2010s). This clone has at least ten counts. What antigen it recognizes has not been identified. For sequencing input, CVID and control samples contributed equivalent amounts of genomic DNA. For every sample, a 60 bp segment covering the rearranged TCRbeta CDR3 region was amplified and then sequenced. The immunoSEQ assay, a bias-corrected multiplex PCR combined with high-throughput sequencing, was used for TCRbeta amplification. The authors' analysis ran thus. Every unique nucleotide sequence was considered a clone and was annotated with V, D and J genes, copy number and frequency. Sequences were labeled productive if in frame, and non-productive if out of frame or containing stop codons. As previously described, clonality was computed from Shannon's entropy. Mean CDR3 Kyte-Doolittle hydropathy was derived from the predicted amino acid sequences of productive clones. Hierarchical clustering of scaled V gene usage was performed with the R hclust function using Manhattan distance and complete linkage. To assess clone sharing by CDR3 amino acid sequence, 12 repertoires per group were resampled over 100 rounds. Repertoires were searched for 70 published EBV-specific and approximately 240 published CMV-specific TCRbeta sequences. After two CVID samples that produced fewer than 10,000 sequences were dropped from the analysis, a few dozen CVID repertoires remained. TCRdb limited this immuneACCESS table to in-frame rearrangements with V and J called. A share of clones is missing; checked studies link under half to unresolved V genes, and the rest is unexplained. Clonal size and the V and J genes are those of that table, whereas D and trimming came from the DNA. Here the sample lists tens of thousands of clones, none seen once only. About 2.1% of the sample comes from the top ten.

Diagnosis of CVID followed standard criteria, namely serum IgG, IgA and/or IgM below the normal range together with specific antibody deficiency. There were fewer than 45 subjects in the CVID group (roughly 30 male and about 15 female), ranging in age from roughly 8 to 64 years, with a mean age of 40. Most CVID patients and most healthy controls were of Caucasian heritage. Replacement immunoglobulin therapy had been administered to all CVID subjects for at least one year at the time of study participation. At the time of blood collection, no CVID subject was ill or was being treated with immunomodulatory or immunosuppressive medication. Heparinized peripheral whole blood samples of about 5 to 8 ml were collected from each donor. TCRbeta CDR3 repertoires were sequenced from genomic DNA of adults with common variable immune deficiency (CVID) and healthy adult controls. To isolate peripheral blood mononuclear cells, diluted blood was subjected to density centrifugation over Hypaque 1077 or Ficoll-Paque. Genomic DNA was obtained from unsorted mononuclear cells using either Qiagen column purification or a centrifugation-based method.

General study outcomes and caveats: CVID TCRbeta sequences reportedly showed fewer deletions and N-nucleotide insertions and lacked highly modified clones with 13 or more V deletions. Despite equal DNA input, controls averaged about 81,820 unique sequences per sample versus about 32,000 in CVID samples. Differences among patients in the CVID cohort limited the correlations between repertoire features and clinical complications. Increased TCRbeta clonality was found in CVID subjects compared with healthy controls (t-test p = 0.018), with the increase being most characteristic of about a third of subjects. CVID subjects shared fewer TCRbeta clones with each other than healthy controls did (p < 0.0001). It was noted by the authors that sequencing of the repertoires of T cell subpopulations would be needed to clarify the cause of the increased clonality in CVID.

The receptor's source is a human donor with common variable immunodeficiency. The sequenced sample consisted of peripheral blood mononuclear cells.

The DNA read from the CDR3 is TGTGCCAGCAGCATGGACAGGAGAATCTATGGC. The encoded protein is CASSMDRRIYG. From start to end, the CDR3 is CASSMDRRIYGYTF. The sequence joins TRBV11-2 to TRBJ1-2; 7 bases in the junction line up with TRBD1. The read ends 3 residues before the CDR3 terminus; that terminus is restored from the germline J gene. From its cysteine to its phenylalanine, the CDR3 spans 14 amino acids. The DNA shown is the part of the CDR3 that was read: 33 bases, in frame from base 1. CDR1 and CDR2, per the germline V gene, are SGHAT and FQNNGV. V ends up 5 bases short and J 4 bases short, with an unmatched junction base count of 7.